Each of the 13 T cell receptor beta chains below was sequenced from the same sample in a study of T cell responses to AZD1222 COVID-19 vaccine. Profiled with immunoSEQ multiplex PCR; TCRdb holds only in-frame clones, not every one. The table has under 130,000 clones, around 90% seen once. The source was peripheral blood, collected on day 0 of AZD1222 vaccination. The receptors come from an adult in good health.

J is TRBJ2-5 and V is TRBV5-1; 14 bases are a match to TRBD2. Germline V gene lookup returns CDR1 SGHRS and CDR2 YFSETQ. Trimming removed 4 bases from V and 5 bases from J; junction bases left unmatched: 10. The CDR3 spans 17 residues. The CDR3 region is CASSPGLAGVGGETQYF. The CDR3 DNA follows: TGCGCCAGCAGCCCGGGACTAGCGGGGGTTGGCGGCGAGACCCAGTACTTC.

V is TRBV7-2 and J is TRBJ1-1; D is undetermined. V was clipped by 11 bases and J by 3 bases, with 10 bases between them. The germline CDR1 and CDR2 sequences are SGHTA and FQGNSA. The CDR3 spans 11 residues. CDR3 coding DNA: TGTGCCGCACGCAGGCACACTGAAGCTTTCTTT. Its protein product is CAARRHTEAFF.

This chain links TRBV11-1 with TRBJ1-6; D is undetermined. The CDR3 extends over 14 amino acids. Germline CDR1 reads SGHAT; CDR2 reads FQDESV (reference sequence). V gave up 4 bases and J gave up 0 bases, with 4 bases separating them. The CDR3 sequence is CASSSVSYNSPLHF. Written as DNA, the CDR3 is TGTGCCAGCAGCTCTGTCTCCTATAATTCACCCCTCCACTTT. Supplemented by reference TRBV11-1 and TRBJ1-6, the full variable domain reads EAEVAQSPRYKITEKSQAVAFWCDPISGHATLYWYRQILGQGPELLVQFQDESVVDDSQLPKDRFSAERLKGVDSTLKIQPAELGDSAMYLCASSSVSYNSPLHFGNGTRLTVT.

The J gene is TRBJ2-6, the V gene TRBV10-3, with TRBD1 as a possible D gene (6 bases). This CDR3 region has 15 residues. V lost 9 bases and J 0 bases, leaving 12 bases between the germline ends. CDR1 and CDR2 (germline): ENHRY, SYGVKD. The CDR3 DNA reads TGTGCCATTCTGACAGGAGACTCTGGGGCCAACGTCCTGACTTTC. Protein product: CAILTGDSGANVLTF.

The CDR3 coding sequence is TGTGCCAGCAGGCAAGACTCCGGGACAGGGAACACTGAAGCTTTCTTT. This codes for CASRQDSGTGNTEAFF. This chain connects TRBV2 to TRBJ1-1; TRBD1 aligns across 8 bases. V gave up 6 bases and J gave up 1 base; unmatched junction bases: 10. The CDR3 has 16 amino acids. Per the germline V gene, CDR1 is SNHLY and CDR2 is FYNNEI.

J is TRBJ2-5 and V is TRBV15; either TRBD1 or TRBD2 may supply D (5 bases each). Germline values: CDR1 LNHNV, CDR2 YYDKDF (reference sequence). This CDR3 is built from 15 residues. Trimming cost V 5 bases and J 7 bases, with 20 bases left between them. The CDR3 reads CATSAQQDSQPTQYF. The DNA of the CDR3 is TGTGCCACCAGCGCACAACAGGACTCCCAACCGACCCAGTACTTC.

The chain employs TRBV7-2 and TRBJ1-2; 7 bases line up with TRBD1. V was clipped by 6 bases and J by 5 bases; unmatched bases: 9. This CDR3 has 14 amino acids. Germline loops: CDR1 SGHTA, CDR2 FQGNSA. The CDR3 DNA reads TGTGCCAGCAGTAATCACGACAGGGATTATGGCTACACCTTC. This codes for CASSNHDRDYGYTF.

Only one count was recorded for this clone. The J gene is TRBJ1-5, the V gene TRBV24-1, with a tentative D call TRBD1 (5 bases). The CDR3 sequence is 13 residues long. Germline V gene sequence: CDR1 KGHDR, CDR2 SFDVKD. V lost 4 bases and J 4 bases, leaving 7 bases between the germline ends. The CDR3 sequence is CATSEGRNQPQHF. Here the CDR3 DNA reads TGTGCCACCAGTGAGGGACGGAATCAGCCCCAGCATTTT.

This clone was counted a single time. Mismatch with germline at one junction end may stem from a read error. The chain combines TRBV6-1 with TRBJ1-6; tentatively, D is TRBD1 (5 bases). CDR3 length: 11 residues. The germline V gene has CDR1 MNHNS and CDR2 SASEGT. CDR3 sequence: CASSEASRTTF. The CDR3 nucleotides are TGTGCCAGCAGTGAAGCGTCACGGACAACTTTT.

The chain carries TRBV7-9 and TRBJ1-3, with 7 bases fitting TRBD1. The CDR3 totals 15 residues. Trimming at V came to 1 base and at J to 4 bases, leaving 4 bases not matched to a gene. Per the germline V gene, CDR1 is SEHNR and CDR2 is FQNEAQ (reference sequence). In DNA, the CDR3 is TGTGCCAGCAGCTTAGGACAGGGAGACGGAAACACCATATATTTT. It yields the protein CASSLGQGDGNTIYF.

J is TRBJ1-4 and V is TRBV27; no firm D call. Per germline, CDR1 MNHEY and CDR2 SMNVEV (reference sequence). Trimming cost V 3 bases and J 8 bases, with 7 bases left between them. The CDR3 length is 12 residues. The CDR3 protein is CASSFLGEKLFF. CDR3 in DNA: TGTGCCAGCAGTTTTCTCGGCGAAAAACTGTTTTTT.

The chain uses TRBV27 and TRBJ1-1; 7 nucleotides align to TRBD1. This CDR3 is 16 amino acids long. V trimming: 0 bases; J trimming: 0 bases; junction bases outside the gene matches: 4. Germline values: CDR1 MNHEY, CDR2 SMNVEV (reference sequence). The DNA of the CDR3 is TGTGCCAGCAGTTTATCGGGACAGCCTATGAACACTGAAGCTTTCTTT. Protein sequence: CASSLSGQPMNTEAFF.

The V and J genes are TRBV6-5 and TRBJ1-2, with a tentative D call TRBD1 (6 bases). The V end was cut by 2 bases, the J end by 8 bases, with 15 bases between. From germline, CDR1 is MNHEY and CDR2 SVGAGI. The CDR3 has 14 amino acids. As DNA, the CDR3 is TGTGCCAGCAGTTACGGTCGGGCACAGGGCGGCTACACCTTC. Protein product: CASSYGRAQGGYTF.